Here is one T cell receptor beta chain with its context. What it recognizes is unknown. This sample was taken from a study of CD8+ T cells in alopecia areata. After isolation, RNA underwent reverse transcription to generate cDNA as the sequencing template. Produced via immunoSEQ multiplex PCR; TCRdb's table is partial and in-frame only. The top ten hold roughly 15% of the sample, which has roughly 100,000 clones, almost 60% seen once. General study results and limits: Clonality was higher in lesional than normal scalp, especially in alopecia totalis/universalis.

Specified treatment: oral pan-JAK inhibitor, 5-10 mg twice daily. Collected material from alopecia areata patients comprised lesional scalp punch biopsies and peripheral blood. This sequence originates from a human donor with alopecia areata. The sequencing used CD8+ T cells sorted from blood, collected between weeks 55 and 65, from a patient treated with tofacitinib.

The DNA for the CDR3 is TGTGCCAGCAGTCAACCTAATTCACCCCTCCACTTT. Its translation: CASSQPNSPLHF. The chain couples TRBV13 to TRBJ1-6; D ambiguous. The CDR3 covers 12 residues. V was shortened by 6 bases and J by 6 bases, with 6 bases between the two germline ends. Germline assignment: CDR1 PRHDT and CDR2 FYEKMQ (reference sequence).